This is a list of T cell receptor beta chains from one sample in a study of cytomegalovirus exposure and HLA in healthy donors. The table came from immunoSEQ multiplex PCR; TCRdb's copy has only in-frame clones and leaves some out. Of about 120,000 clones listed, 80% to 85% are singletons. Sequencing was performed on PBMCs. Source of these receptors: an older woman in good health and CMV-seropositive. Both conserved end residues are part of each CDR3. D genes are given only for firm matches. Clone size is not always given. Where it is, it says once, few, many or a class for expanded clones.

d_gene	abundance	v_gene	j_gene	CDR3nt	CDR3aa
.	.	TRBV6-1	TRBJ1-2	TGTGCCAGCAGTGAACAGGGGTGGACAGTTTATGGCTACACCTTC	CASSEQGWTVYGYTF
TRBD1	.	TRBV5-6	TRBJ1-2	TGTGCCAGCAGCTTGGTCGCCGGACAGGGTTGGAGGATGGGTGGCTACACCTTC	CASSLVAGQGWRMGGYTF
.	.	TRBV5-6	TRBJ1-2	TGTGCCAGCAGCTTGACAGCCTATGGCTACACCTTC	CASSLTAYGYTF
TRBD1	.	TRBV5-1	TRBJ1-5	TGCGCCAGCAGCCCCGGGACAGTTTTAAATCAGCCCCAGCATTTT	CASSPGTVLNQPQHF
.	.	TRBV9	TRBJ2-5	TGTGCCAGCAGCGTAAGGACTCCCCCCGAGACCCAGTACTTC	CASSVRTPPETQYF
.	.	TRBV19	TRBJ2-1	TGTGCCAGAGGGGACTTTCTGGGCTCCTACAATGAGCAGTTCTTC	CARGDFLGSYNEQFF
TRBD1	.	TRBV18	TRBJ2-2	TGTGCCAGCTCACCGTCGAAGGACAGGGGTACCGGGGAGCTGTTTTTT	CASSPSKDRGTGELFF
TRBD1	.	TRBV15	TRBJ1-1	TGTGCCACCAGCGGGGACAGGGGGAACACTGAAGCTTTCTTT	CATSGDRGNTEAFF
.	many	TRBV5-6	TRBJ2-7	TGTGCCAGCAGCTTCATCAGACTAGGCTCCTACGAGCAGTACTTC	CASSFIRLGSYEQYF
.	.	TRBV7-9	TRBJ1-1	TGTTCCAGCAGCTTAGTGTATGGGGGCGCGGGTTTCTTT	CSSSLVYGGAGFF
.	.	TRBV10-3	TRBJ2-1	TGTGCCATCAGTGAGCCCCGTTTCGCCTTAGCTGAGCAGTTCTTC	CAISEPRFALAEQFF
TRBD1	.	TRBV9	TRBJ1-4	TGTGCCAGCAGCCCAGGGACAGGGGGCGATGAAAAACTGTTTTTT	CASSPGTGGDEKLFF
TRBD1	.	TRBV6-1	TRBJ2-1	TGTGCCAGCAGTGAATTCTGGACAGGGTTCGACAATGAGCAGTTCTTC	CASSEFWTGFDNEQFF
.	.	TRBV11-1	TRBJ2-3	TGTGCCAGCAGCCTGGAGGGGCGGGTGAGCACAGATACGCAGTATTTT	CASSLEGRVSTDTQYF
TRBD2	few	TRBV11-3	TRBJ2-1	TGTGCCAGCAGCCCCCCGGGACTAGCGGGACGAAGTGAGCAGTTCTTC	CASSPPGLAGRSEQFF
.	.	TRBV7-2	TRBJ1-1	TGTGCCAGCAGCTTAGCGGGGCAGTTGTCTGAAGCTTTCTTT	CASSLAGQLSEAFF
TRBD1	.	TRBV5-1	TRBJ2-7	TGCGCCAGCAGCCAAGGGACAGGGCAAAACCCCTACGAGCAGTACTTC	CASSQGTGQNPYEQYF
.	.	TRBV6-6	TRBJ1-5	TGTGCCAGCAGTAACCATGAACAGGGCCGCCAGCCCCAGCATTTT	CASSNHEQGRQPQHF
TRBD2	.	TRBV5-1	TRBJ2-5	TGCGCCAGCAGCACCGGGACTAGCGGGGAGGTGGAGACCCAGTACTTC	CASSTGTSGEVETQYF
.	.	TRBV5-4	TRBJ2-7	TGTGCCAGCAGCTTCTCGGGGATCCACGAGCAGTACTTC	CASSFSGIHEQYF
.	.	TRBV19	TRBJ1-1	TGTGCCAGTATACCCTTGACAAACACTGAAGCTTTCTTT	CASIPLTNTEAFF
.	.	TRBV6-6	TRBJ1-1	TGTGCCAGCAGTTACTCGAACAGTTTCACTGAAGCTTTCTTT	CASSYSNSFTEAFF
.	.	TRBV7-9	TRBJ2-1	TGTGCCAGCAGCTTGACACAAACGTCCAATGAGCAGTTCTTC	CASSLTQTSNEQFF
.	.	TRBV21-1	TRBJ2-5	TGTGCCAGCAGCACCACAGGGATCCAAGAGACCCAGTACTTC	CASSTTGIQETQYF
TRBD2	.	TRBV9	TRBJ2-1	TGTGCCAGCAGCGTAGCTGGCGGGAGCGACATTGGCAATGAGCAGTTCTTC	CASSVAGGSDIGNEQFF
TRBD2	.	TRBV11-2	TRBJ2-1	TGTGCCAGCAGCTTAGGGCGGGGGTTTCACAATGAGCAGTTCTTC	CASSLGRGFHNEQFF
TRBD2	.	TRBV7-7	TRBJ2-1	TGTGCTAGCGGGGGGCCCCCTGGACTAGCGGGAAGCAATGAGCAGTTCTTC	CASGGPPGLAGSNEQFF
TRBD2	.	TRBV11-2	TRBJ2-1	TGTGCCAGCAGCTCCCTCCGTACTAGCGGGAGTGGCTCCTACAATGAGCAGTTCTTC	CASSSLRTSGSGSYNEQFF
.	.	TRBV5-1	TRBJ2-5	TGCGCCAGCAGCTTGGCCACGGGCCAAGAGACCCAGTACTTC	CASSLATGQETQYF
.	.	TRBV7-2	TRBJ2-1	TGTGCCAGCAGCTACAACGTTCTGGGCGGGGATGAGCAGTTCTTC	CASSYNVLGGDEQFF
.	.	TRBV19	TRBJ1-5	TGTTTCGTAGGAACTCCAGGTCGGGGTTATGTGGACGAACCCCTTTGGCCCCAGCATTTT	CFVGTPGRGYVDEPLWPQHF
.	.	TRBV7-9	TRBJ1-2	TGTGCCAGCAGCTTACAGGGCTATGGCTACACCTTC	CASSLQGYGYTF
.	few	TRBV7-9	TRBJ1-2	TGTGCCAGCAGCTTAGTTCCTCAGAAAAACTATGGCTACACCTTC	CASSLVPQKNYGYTF
.	.	TRBV15	TRBJ2-5	TGTGCCACCAGCAGAGAGTACAGGGACCAAGAGACCCAGTACTTC	CATSREYRDQETQYF
TRBD1	.	TRBV9	TRBJ1-1	TGTGCCCGCAGCCCGAACGACAGGGGTTACACTGAAGCTTTCTTT	CARSPNDRGYTEAFF
.	few	TRBV7-8	TRBJ1-1	TGTGCCAGCAGCCCGTCCGCAGGGCCCACTGAAGCTTTCTTT	CASSPSAGPTEAFF
.	once	TRBV7-9	TRBJ2-7	TGTGCCAGCAGCCCCAGGACAGTGTGGTACGAGCAGTACTTC	CASSPRTVWYEQYF
.	.	TRBV2	TRBJ1-5	TGTGCCAGCAGCGCCGACCCAGGTCAGCCCCAGCATTTT	CASSADPGQPQHF
.	.	TRBV6-6	TRBJ1-5	TGTGCCAGCAGTAAACCCGGGGGGCCCCAGCATTTT	CASSKPGGPQHF
TRBD1	once	TRBV11-1	TRBJ2-5	TGTGCCAGCAGCCCGGACAGGGTCCAAGAGACCCAGTACTTC	CASSPDRVQETQYF
TRBD2	.	TRBV7-9	TRBJ2-1	TGTGCCAGCAGCAAGGGGACTAGCGGGAGGAGCGATGAGCAGTTCTTC	CASSKGTSGRSDEQFF
.	.	TRBV6-5	TRBJ2-7	TGTGCCAGCAGTTACTCGTCGGGGACAATCGAGCAGTACTTC	CASSYSSGTIEQYF
TRBD2	.	TRBV4-1	TRBJ2-4	TGCGCCAGCAGCCAAGATTTACTAGCGGCCAAAAGGGGGGCCAAAAACATTCAGTACTTC	CASSQDLLAAKRGAKNIQYF
.	.	TRBV18	TRBJ2-2	TGTGCCAGCTCTCTCAGGGATTCCGGGGAGCTGTTTTTT	CASSLRDSGELFF
TRBD2	.	TRBV5-4	TRBJ2-3	TGTGCCAGCAGCTGGGACTACAGCACAGATACGCAGTATTTT	CASSWDYSTDTQYF
TRBD1	.	TRBV6-6	TRBJ1-1	TGTGCCAGCAGTTACTCAGGACAGGGAAACACTGAAGCTTTCTTT	CASSYSGQGNTEAFF
TRBD1	.	TRBV12-5	TRBJ2-7	TGTGCTAGTGGTTTGGCCGCGACAGGGCGGTCTGACTACGAGCAGTACTTC	CASGLAATGRSDYEQYF
.	.	TRBV19	TRBJ2-5	TGTGCCAGTAGTCTACAATACGGGAAGGAGACCCAGTACTTC	CASSLQYGKETQYF
.	.	TRBV6-4	TRBJ1-2	TGTGCCAGCAGAGGCACAACAGGGACCGGCTACACCTTC	CASRGTTGTGYTF
TRBD2	.	TRBV6-5	TRBJ2-2	TGTGCCAGCAGTTACGGACTAGCGGTGAACACCGGGGAGCTGTTTTTT	CASSYGLAVNTGELFF